A single sample gave rise to the 30 T cell receptor beta chains below, sequenced in a study of blood T cell repertoires in COVID-19. TCRdb's copy holds only in-frame clones and misses some; the assay was immunoSEQ multiplex PCR. Of around 110,000 clones listed, 82% are singletons. Sequencing input: peripheral blood. The receptors derive from a woman aged 70-85 years with acute or convalescent COVID-19.

This CDR3 is CASSEYSEQFF. DNA for the CDR3: TGTGCCAGCAGTGAATATAGTGAGCAGTTCTTC. The chain employs TRBV6-1 and TRBJ2-1, with D unclear. Germline assignment: CDR1 MNHNS and CDR2 SASEGT. V gave up 2 bases and J gave up 9 bases, with 5 bases separating them. The CDR3 extends over 11 amino acids.

This chain connects TRBV24-1 to TRBJ2-4; tentatively, D is TRBD1 (5 bases). The CDR3 covers 13 residues. V lost 3 bases to trimming and J lost 4 bases, with 6 bases between them. Per germline, CDR1 KGHDR and CDR2 SFDVKD. CDR3 amino acids: CATSDNRKNIQYF. The CDR3 bases are TGTGCCACCAGTGATAACAGGAAAAACATTCAGTACTTC.

This clone came up a few times. The V call is TRBV7-2, the J call TRBJ2-5; 7 bases fit TRBD2. Germline-derived CDR1 and CDR2 are SGHTA and FQGNSA. This CDR3 is built from 15 residues. Germline trimming cut 1 base from V and 8 bases from J; bases unmatched to any gene: 10. CDR3: CASSLVGLADQTQYF. CDR3 bases: TGTGCCAGCAGCTTAGTTGGTCTAGCGGATCAAACCCAGTACTTC.

The chain combines TRBV6-2 or TRBV6-3 with TRBJ2-4, with TRBD2 matching over 12 bases. From germline, CDR1 is MNHEY and CDR2 SVGEGT. The CDR3 totals 17 residues. V trimming: 5 bases; J trimming: 4 bases; junction bases outside the gene matches: 9. This CDR3 is CASSPGVGLAGKNIQYF. The CDR3, as DNA: TGTGCCAGCAGTCCAGGGGTAGGACTAGCGGGAAAAAACATTCAGTACTTC.

J is TRBJ2-7 and V is TRBV2; 8 bases map to TRBD1. This CDR3 region has 15 residues. The V gene end was trimmed by 3 bases and the J gene end by 6 bases; junction bases not matched to a gene: 10. Germline CDR1 and CDR2: SNHLY and FYNNEI. In DNA form, the CDR3 reads TGTGCCAGCAGTGATCTGGACAGGGATTTTTTCGAGCAGTACTTC. It yields the protein CASSDLDRDFFEQYF.

V and J are TRBV19 and TRBJ2-7, with 9 bases fitting TRBD2. J gave up 7 bases and V 4 bases, and 8 bases lay outside the gene matches. Per germline, CDR1 LNHDA and CDR2 SQIVND (reference sequence). This CDR3 comprises 14 residues. This CDR3 is CASSTSGGTGEQYF. The CDR3 DNA follows: TGTGCCAGTAGTACAAGCGGGGGGACGGGAGAGCAGTACTTC. Using reference TRBV19 and TRBJ2-7 for the parts outside the CDR3, the full variable domain is DGGITQSPKYLFRKEGQNVTLSCEQNLNHDAMYWYRQDPGQGLRLIYYSQIVNDFQKGDIAEGYSVSREKKESFPLTVTSAQKNPTAFYLCASSTSGGTGEQYFGPGTRLTVT.

The rearrangement joins TRBV5-4 to TRBJ1-2; 12 positions agree with TRBD1. The germline V gene has CDR1 SGHNT and CDR2 YYREEE (reference sequence). The CDR3 is made up of 16 amino acids. Trimming took 4 bases from V and 4 from J; bases not matched to a gene: 8. The CDR3 sequence: CASSGTGGITPYGYTF. CDR3 bases: TGTGCCAGCAGCGGGACAGGGGGCATTACCCCCTATGGCTACACCTTC.

The chain links TRBV2 to TRBJ2-5; weak D call: TRBD2 (5 bases). Germline assignment: CDR1 SNHLY and CDR2 FYNNEI. The CDR3 contains 16 residues. V gave up 3 bases and J gave up 5 bases, with 19 bases separating them. The chain's CDR3 is CASSEVAFFGGETQYF. In DNA, the CDR3 is TGTGCCAGCAGTGAGGTAGCCTTCTTCGGCGGGGAGACCCAGTACTTC.

This clone has just a few counts. This chain links TRBV30 with TRBJ1-2; D may be TRBD1 (6 bases). This CDR3 comprises 17 residues. Germline loops: CDR1 GTSNPN, CDR2 SVGIG (reference sequence). Deletions cut 0 bases from V and 5 bases from J, with 22 bases between. CDR3 DNA: TGTGCCTGGAGTGTATTCTACAGGGTTCGCGGTATTTATGGCTACACCTTC. It yields the protein CAWSVFYRVRGIYGYTF.

Here the CDR3 DNA reads TGTGCCACCAGCCCAGCCGGGGCTAACTATGGCTACACCTTC. Protein product: CATSPAGANYGYTF. The gene calls are TRBV15 and TRBJ1-2; no clear D. Germline loops: CDR1 LNHNV, CDR2 YYDKDF (reference sequence). Trimming stripped 5 bases from V and 0 bases from J, with 10 bases between. The CDR3 runs 14 residues.

The chain is built from TRBV4-2 and TRBJ1-1; possible D gene TRBD1, 5 bases. Germline lookup yields CDR1 LGHNA and CDR2 YNFKEQ. The length of the CDR3 is 16 residues. Trimming cost V 0 bases and J 2 bases, with 13 bases left between them. CDR3 loop: CASSQDIRGSNTEAFF. Here the CDR3 DNA reads TGTGCCAGCAGCCAAGATATAAGGGGCTCAAACACTGAAGCTTTCTTT.

The chain links TRBV5-4 to TRBJ1-4; TRBD1 agrees at 7 bases. The length of the CDR3 is 15 residues. V lost 4 bases, J lost 1 base, and 4 bases stayed unmatched. CDR1 is SGHNT, CDR2 YYREEE, per germline (reference sequence). This CDR3 reads CASSPRQGTNEKLFF. The CDR3 DNA reads as TGTGCCAGCAGCCCGAGACAGGGAACTAATGAAAAACTGTTTTTT.

The chain links TRBV2 to TRBJ1-5, with D uncertain. CDR3 length equals 19 residues. Germline lookup yields CDR1 SNHLY and CDR2 FYNNEI. Trimming cost V 6 bases and J 2 bases, with 26 bases left between them. The DNA of the CDR3 is TGTGCCAGCAGGAAAGATCTCGACCCTCAGGACTGGGGCAATCAGCCCCAGCATTTT. Translating it yields CASRKDLDPQDWGNQPQHF.

The chain is built from TRBV7-8 and TRBJ2-2, with D possibly being TRBD2 (6 bases). This CDR3 region has 13 residues. Germline CDR1 SGHVS, CDR2 FQNEAQ. Trimming took 5 bases from V and 5 from J, leaving 9 bases between them. The CDR3 DNA sequence: TGTGCCAGCAGCCGGAGGGAGACCGGGGAGCTGTTTTTT. Protein: CASSRRETGELFF.

This clone has just a few counts. This chain links TRBV18 with TRBJ2-5; the D is unclear. CDR1 is KGHSH, CDR2 LQKENI, per germline. Trimming stripped 3 bases from V and 2 bases from J, with 7 bases between. The length of the CDR3 is 13 residues. The DNA of the CDR3 is TGTGCCAGCTCACCTCGTATGCAAGAGACCCAGTACTTC. This translates into CASSPRMQETQYF.

The J gene is TRBJ1-2, the V gene TRBV9; tentative D call: TRBD1 (6 bases). Germline assignment: CDR1 SGDLS and CDR2 YYNGEE. Trimming took 3 bases from V and 4 from J, leaving 16 bases between them. CDR3 length: 15 amino acids. The CDR3 sequence is CASSGARGRSYGYTF. In DNA, the CDR3 is TGTGCCAGCAGCGGGGCCAGGGGTAGGAGCTATGGCTACACCTTC.

This rearrangement joins TRBV12-3 or TRBV12-4 to TRBJ1-1, with unresolved D. Trimming cost V 6 bases and J 4 bases, with 6 bases left between them. This CDR3 comprises 11 residues. This CDR3 reads CASSGVTEAFF. The CDR3 coding sequence is TGTGCCAGCAGCGGGGTCACTGAAGCTTTCTTT.

V gene TRBV4-1 combines with J gene TRBJ2-7; no clear D. The germline V gene encodes CDR1 MGHRA and CDR2 YSYEKL. The V gene lost 4 bases and the J gene lost 2 bases, with 9 bases spanning the gap. This CDR3 comprises 13 residues. The CDR3 is CASSPDITYEQYV. The CDR3 region has the DNA TGCGCCAGCAGCCCCGACATCACCTACGAGCAGTACGTC.

In this sample, this clone turned up a few times. This chain joins TRBV19 and TRBJ1-2; maybe TRBD1 (6 bases). Germline assignment: CDR1 LNHDA and CDR2 SQIVND (reference sequence). This CDR3 contains 15 residues. V lost 5 bases to trimming and J lost 5 bases, with 18 bases between them. The DNA for the CDR3 is TGTGCCAGTAGTCTAACCCGGACAGTTCGGTATGGCTACACCTTC. Its protein product is CASSLTRTVRYGYTF.

The rearrangement joins TRBV11-1 to TRBJ2-5; TRBD1 matches 9 bases. Looked up from germline, CDR1 is SGHAT and CDR2 is FQDESV (reference sequence). The CDR3 is made up of 14 amino acids. The trim removed 5 bases at V and 2 bases at J, leaving 3 bases unmatched. For the CDR3, the DNA is TGTGCCAGCAGCATACAGGGGGCTCAAGAGACCCAGTACTTC. It specifies CASSIQGAQETQYF.

This clone was recorded once. This sequence joins TRBV4-3 and TRBJ1-2; no firm D call. Germline V gene lookup returns CDR1 LGHNA and CDR2 YSLEER. V lost 4 bases and J lost 0, with 12 bases in between. The CDR3 spans 15 residues. The CDR3: CASSPAMYSNYGYTF. Written as DNA, the CDR3 is TGCGCCAGCAGCCCTGCCATGTACTCTAACTATGGCTACACCTTC.

The rearrangement joins TRBV7-8 to TRBJ1-3, with D tentatively TRBD1 (6 bases). Trimming pared 5 bases from V and 2 bases from J, leaving 16 bases between. This CDR3 spans 16 amino acids. CDR1 SGHVS and CDR2 FQNEAQ come from the germline V gene. As DNA, the CDR3 is TGTGCCAGCAGCCAATGGACAGTCGGCACTGGAAACACCATATATTTT. Translating it yields CASSQWTVGTGNTIYF.

On this clone itself: A much larger clone lies a single base off, so this may be a read error. Different DNA sequences within this sample yield the same CDR3. CDR3 protein: CASSLRETQYF. CDR3 nucleotide sequence: TGTGCCAGCAGTTTGCGAGAGACCCAGTACTTC. The genes are TRBV12-3 or TRBV12-4 and TRBJ2-5; no definite D call. Trimming stripped 3 bases from V and 4 bases from J, with 3 bases between. This CDR3 has 11 residues.

This chain uses TRBV27 with TRBJ1-2; no firm D call. V gave up 0 bases and J gave up 7 bases, with 12 bases separating them. The CDR3 runs 14 residues. The germline V gene encodes CDR1 MNHEY and CDR2 SMNVEV (reference sequence). The CDR3 reads CASSLSWRVLGYTF. The CDR3 DNA sequence: TGTGCCAGCAGTTTATCGTGGAGGGTGCTTGGCTACACCTTC.

The CDR3 DNA is TGCAGCGCCTCCGGAGGGCAGGGAAATATCAACTATGGCTACACCTTC. It yields the protein CSASGGQGNINYGYTF. The rearrangement uses TRBV29-1 and TRBJ1-2, with D possibly matching TRBD1 (5 bases). The CDR3 consists of 16 residues. The germline CDR1 and CDR2 sequences are SQVTM and ANQGSEA. V was trimmed by 7 bases and J by 2 bases, leaving 23 bases between them.

This chain connects TRBV7-2 to TRBJ2-5; 10 nucleotides agree with TRBD1. Per germline, CDR1 SGHTA and CDR2 FQGNSA. The CDR3 runs 15 residues. The ends lost 5 bases at V and 9 bases at J; junction bases unmatched: 12. The CDR3 sequence is CASSLTTGGVGAQYF. The CDR3, as DNA: TGTGCCAGCAGCCTTACGACAGGGGGCGTGGGAGCCCAGTACTTC.

This rearrangement joins TRBV5-1 to TRBJ1-4, with 12 positions matching TRBD1. The length of the CDR3 is 16 residues. Germline-derived CDR1 and CDR2 are SGHRS and YFSETQ. J gave up 8 bases and V 4 bases, and 9 bases lay outside the gene matches. CDR3 coding DNA: TGCGCCAGCAGCCCGGGGACAGGGGGCGCGGGAGAAAAACTGTTTTTT. As protein: CASSPGTGGAGEKLFF.

The chain recombines TRBV6-5 with TRBJ1-1; D possibly corresponds to TRBD1 (5 bases). There are 12 residues in the CDR3. CDR1 is MNHEY, CDR2 SVGAGI, per germline. V lost 6 bases and J lost 9, with 14 bases in between. The CDR3 is CASRSTGSKAFF. CDR3 nucleotides: TGTGCCAGCAGATCTACAGGCTCCAAAGCTTTCTTT.

The chain recombines TRBV27 with TRBJ1-1; D is perhaps TRBD1 (5 bases). Between the trimmed V and J ends, which lost 5 bases and 5 bases, there was a span of 15 bases. Germline V gives CDR1 MNHEY, CDR2 SMNVEV (reference sequence). This CDR3 has 14 amino acids. CDR3 sequence: CASSPRQKRTEAFF. DNA of the CDR3: TGTGCCAGCAGTCCGCGACAGAAGCGAACTGAAGCTTTCTTT.

This clone was seen a few times. The rearrangement uses TRBV11-3 and TRBJ2-2; the D is unclear. The ends were cut back, 8 bases at V and 0 bases at J, with 10 bases in the middle. Germline CDR1 is SGHNT and CDR2 is YENEEA. The CDR3 has 14 residues. DNA of the CDR3: TGTGCCAGCGGTCTAGGTTCGAACACCGGGGAGCTGTTTTTT. It is translated as CASGLGSNTGELFF.